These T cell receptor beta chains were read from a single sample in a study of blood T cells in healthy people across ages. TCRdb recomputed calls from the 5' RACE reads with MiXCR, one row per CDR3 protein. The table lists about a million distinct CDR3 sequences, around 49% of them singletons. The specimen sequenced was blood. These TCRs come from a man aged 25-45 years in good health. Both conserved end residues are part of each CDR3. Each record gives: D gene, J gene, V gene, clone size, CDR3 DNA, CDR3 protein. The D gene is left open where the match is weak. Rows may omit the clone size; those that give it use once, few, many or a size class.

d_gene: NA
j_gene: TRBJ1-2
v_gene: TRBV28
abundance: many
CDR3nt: TGTGCCAGCAGTGGGGTGGCGGAAGTTTATGGCTACACCTTC
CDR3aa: CASSGVAEVYGYTF

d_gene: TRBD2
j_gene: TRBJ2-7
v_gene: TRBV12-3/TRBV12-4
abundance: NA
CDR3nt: TGTGCCAGCACCCCGGGGGGGGTTTCCTACGAGCAGTACTTC
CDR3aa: CASTPGGVSYEQYF

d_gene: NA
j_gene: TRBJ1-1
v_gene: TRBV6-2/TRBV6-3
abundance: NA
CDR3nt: TGTGCCAGCAGTTACTCGAAAGGGAACACTGAAGCTTTCTTT
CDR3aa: CASSYSKGNTEAFF

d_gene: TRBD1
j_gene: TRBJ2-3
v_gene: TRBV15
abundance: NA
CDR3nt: TGTGCCACCAGCAGGGACAGGGTTATCACAGATACGCAGTATTTT
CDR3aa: CATSRDRVITDTQYF

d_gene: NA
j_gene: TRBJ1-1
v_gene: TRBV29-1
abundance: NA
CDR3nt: TGCAGCGTTGACAAGGGGCCTGAAGCTTTCTTT
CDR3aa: CSVDKGPEAFF

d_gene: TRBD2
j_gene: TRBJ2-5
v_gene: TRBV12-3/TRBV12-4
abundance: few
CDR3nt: TGTGCCAGCAGTTCGGGATCGGGACTAGGAGAGGAGACCCAGTACTTC
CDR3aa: CASSSGSGLGEETQYF

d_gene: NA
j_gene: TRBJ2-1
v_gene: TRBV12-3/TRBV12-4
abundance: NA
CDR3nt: TGTGCCAGCAGTTCCCCAGACAGTGCCTCAGGTGAGCAGTTCTTC
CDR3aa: CASSSPDSASGEQFF

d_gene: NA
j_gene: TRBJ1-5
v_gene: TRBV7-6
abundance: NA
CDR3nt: TGTGCCAGCAGCCCTTATGCAGGGCATCAGCCCCAGCATTTT
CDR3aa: CASSPYAGHQPQHF

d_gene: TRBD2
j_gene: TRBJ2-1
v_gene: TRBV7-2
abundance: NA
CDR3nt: TGTGCCAGTAGCTTCTCACTAGCGGGGGGGGACAATGAGCAGTTCTTC
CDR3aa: CASSFSLAGGDNEQFF

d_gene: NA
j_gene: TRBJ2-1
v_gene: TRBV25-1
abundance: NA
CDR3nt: TGTGCCAGCAGTGATGTGGGGGTTTTCGGTGAGCAGTTCTTC
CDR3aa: CASSDVGVFGEQFF

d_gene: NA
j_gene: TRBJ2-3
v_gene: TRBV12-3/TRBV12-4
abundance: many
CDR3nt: TGTGCCAGCAGTCCCACGGGGGTTACGCAGTATTTT
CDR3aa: CASSPTGVTQYF

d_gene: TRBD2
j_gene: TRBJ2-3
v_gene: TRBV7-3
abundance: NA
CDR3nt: TGTGCCAGCAGCCTGGGGGCGGGAGGTCCCTCAGATACGCAGTATTTT
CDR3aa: CASSLGAGGPSDTQYF